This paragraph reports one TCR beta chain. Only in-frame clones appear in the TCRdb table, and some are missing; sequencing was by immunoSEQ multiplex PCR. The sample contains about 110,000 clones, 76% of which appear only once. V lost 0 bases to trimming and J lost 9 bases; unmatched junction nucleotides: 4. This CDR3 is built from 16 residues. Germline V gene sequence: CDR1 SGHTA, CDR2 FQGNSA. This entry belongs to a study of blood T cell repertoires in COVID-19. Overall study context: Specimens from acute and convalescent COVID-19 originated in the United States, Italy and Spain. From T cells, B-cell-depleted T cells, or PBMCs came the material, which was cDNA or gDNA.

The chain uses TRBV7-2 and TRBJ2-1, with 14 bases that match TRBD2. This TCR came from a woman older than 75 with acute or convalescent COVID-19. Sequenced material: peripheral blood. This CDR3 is CASSLAGLAGEIEQFF. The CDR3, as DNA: TGTGCCAGCAGCTTAGCGGGACTAGCGGGAGAAATTGAGCAGTTCTTC.